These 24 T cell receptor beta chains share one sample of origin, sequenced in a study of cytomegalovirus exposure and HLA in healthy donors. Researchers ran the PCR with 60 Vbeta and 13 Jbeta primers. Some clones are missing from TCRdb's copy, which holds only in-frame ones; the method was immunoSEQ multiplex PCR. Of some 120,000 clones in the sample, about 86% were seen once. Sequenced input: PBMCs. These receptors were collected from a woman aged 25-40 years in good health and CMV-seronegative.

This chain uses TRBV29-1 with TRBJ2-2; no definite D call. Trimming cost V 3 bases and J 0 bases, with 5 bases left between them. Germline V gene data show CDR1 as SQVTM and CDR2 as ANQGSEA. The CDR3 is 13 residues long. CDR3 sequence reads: CSVDPSNTGELFF. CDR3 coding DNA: TGCAGCGTTGATCCCTCGAACACCGGGGAGCTGTTTTTT.

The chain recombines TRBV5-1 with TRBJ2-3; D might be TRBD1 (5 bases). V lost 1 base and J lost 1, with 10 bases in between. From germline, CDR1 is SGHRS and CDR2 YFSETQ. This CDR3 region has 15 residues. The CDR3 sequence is CASSLRQGRTDTQYF. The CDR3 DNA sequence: TGCGCCAGCAGCTTGAGGCAGGGCCGCACAGATACGCAGTATTTT.

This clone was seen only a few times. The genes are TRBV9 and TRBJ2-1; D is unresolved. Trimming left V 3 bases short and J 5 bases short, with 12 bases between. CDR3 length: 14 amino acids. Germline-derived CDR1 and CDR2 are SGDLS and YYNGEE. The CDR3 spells CASSATSQNNEQFF. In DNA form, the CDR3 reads TGTGCCAGCAGCGCGACAAGCCAGAACAATGAGCAGTTCTTC.

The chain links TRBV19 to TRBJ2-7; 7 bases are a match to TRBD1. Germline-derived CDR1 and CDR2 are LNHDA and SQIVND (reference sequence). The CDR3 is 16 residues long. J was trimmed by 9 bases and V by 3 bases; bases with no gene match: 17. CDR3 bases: TGTGCCAGTAGTATCACCCTCTCAGGACAGGACGCGGGGCAGTACTTC. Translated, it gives CASSITLSGQDAGQYF.

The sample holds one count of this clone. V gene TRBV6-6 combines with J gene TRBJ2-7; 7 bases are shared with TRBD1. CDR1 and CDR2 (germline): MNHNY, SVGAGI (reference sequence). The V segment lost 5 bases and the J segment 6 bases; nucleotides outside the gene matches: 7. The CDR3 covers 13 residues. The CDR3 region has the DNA TGTGCCAGCAGTGCCCCCCCAGGGGGCGAGCAGTACTTC. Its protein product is CASSAPPGGEQYF.

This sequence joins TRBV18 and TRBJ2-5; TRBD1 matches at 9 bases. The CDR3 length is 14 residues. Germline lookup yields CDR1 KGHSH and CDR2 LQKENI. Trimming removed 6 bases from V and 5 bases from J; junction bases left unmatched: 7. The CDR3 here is CASSRGTGSETQYF. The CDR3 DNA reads TGTGCCAGCTCCCGGGGGACAGGGAGCGAGACCCAGTACTTC.

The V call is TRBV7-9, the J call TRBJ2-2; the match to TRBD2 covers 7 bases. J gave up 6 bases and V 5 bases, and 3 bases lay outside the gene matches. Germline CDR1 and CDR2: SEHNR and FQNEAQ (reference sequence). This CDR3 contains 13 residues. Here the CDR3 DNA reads TGTGCCAGCAGCCGGCGGGAGCCCGGGGAGCTGTTTTTT. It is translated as CASSRREPGELFF.

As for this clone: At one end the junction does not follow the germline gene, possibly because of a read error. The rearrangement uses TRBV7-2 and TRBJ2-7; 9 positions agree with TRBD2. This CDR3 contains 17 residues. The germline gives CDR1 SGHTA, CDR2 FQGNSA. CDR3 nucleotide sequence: TGTGCCAGCAGCTTAGTCGGTCCGGCGGGAGGGGCCTACGTGCAGTACTTC. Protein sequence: CASSLVGPAGGAYVQYF.

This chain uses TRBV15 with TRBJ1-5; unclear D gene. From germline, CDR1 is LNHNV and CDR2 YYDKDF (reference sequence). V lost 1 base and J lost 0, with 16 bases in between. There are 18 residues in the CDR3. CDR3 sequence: CATSRAPPQAYSNQPQHF. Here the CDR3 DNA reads TGTGCCACCAGCAGAGCTCCCCCTCAGGCTTATAGCAATCAGCCCCAGCATTTT.

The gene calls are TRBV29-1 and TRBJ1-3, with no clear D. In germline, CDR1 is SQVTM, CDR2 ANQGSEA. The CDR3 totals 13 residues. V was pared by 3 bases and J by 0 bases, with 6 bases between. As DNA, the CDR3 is TGCAGCGTTGATACGGGCTCTGGAAACACCATATATTTT. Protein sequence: CSVDTGSGNTIYF.

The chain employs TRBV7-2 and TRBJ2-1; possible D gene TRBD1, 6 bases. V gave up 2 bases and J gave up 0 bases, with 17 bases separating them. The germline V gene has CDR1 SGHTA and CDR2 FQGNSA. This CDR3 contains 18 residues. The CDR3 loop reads CASSLPRGSVSSYNEQFF. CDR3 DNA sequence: TGTGCCAGCAGCTTACCGAGGGGGTCCGTCAGCTCCTACAATGAGCAGTTCTTC.

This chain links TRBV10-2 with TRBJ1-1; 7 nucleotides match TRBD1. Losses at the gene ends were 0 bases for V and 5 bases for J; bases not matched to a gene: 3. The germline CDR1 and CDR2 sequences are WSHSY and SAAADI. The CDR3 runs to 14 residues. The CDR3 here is CASSESPQGTEAFF. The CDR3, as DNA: TGCGCCAGCAGTGAGTCGCCACAGGGGACTGAAGCTTTCTTT.

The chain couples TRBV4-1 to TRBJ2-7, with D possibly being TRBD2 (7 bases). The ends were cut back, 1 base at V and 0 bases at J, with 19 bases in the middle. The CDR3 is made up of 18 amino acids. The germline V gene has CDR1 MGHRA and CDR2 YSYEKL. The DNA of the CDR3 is TGCGCCAGCAGCCAAGCCCCTTTTCGGGGGGCAAACTCCTACGAGCAGTACTTC. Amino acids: CASSQAPFRGANSYEQYF.

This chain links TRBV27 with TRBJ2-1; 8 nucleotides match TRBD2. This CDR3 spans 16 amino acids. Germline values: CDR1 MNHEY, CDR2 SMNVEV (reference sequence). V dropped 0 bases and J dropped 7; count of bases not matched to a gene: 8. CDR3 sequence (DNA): TGTGCCAGCAGTTTATCGTCCGCTAGCGGGCTGAATGAGCAGTTCTTC. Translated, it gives CASSLSSASGLNEQFF.

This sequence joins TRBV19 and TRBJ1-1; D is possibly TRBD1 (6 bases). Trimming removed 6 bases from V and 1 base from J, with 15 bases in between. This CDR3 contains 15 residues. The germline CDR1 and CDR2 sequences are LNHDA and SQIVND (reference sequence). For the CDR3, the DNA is TGTGCCAGTAGCGTGTTGGGGGCTACGAACACTGAAGCTTTCTTT. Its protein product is CASSVLGATNTEAFF.

This CDR3 reads CASSENRPSTGELFF. The CDR3, as DNA: TGTGCCAGCAGTGAAAATCGTCCCTCCACCGGGGAGCTGTTTTTT. This chain uses TRBV6-1 with TRBJ2-2; no firm D call. Trimming pared 2 bases from V and 4 bases from J, leaving 11 bases between. Germline V gene data show CDR1 as MNHNS and CDR2 as SASEGT. The CDR3 is 15 amino acids.

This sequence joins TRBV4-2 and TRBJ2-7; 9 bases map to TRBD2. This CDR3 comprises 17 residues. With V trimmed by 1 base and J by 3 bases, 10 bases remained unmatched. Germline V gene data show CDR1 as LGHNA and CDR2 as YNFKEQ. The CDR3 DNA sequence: TGTGCCAGCAGCCAAGCCGGGGCTAGCGGGATCCACTACGAGCAGTACTTC. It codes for CASSQAGASGIHYEQYF.

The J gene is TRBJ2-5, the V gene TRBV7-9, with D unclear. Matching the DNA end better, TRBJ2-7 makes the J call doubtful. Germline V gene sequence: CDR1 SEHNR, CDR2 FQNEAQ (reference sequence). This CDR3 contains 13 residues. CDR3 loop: CASSLGMSYEQYF. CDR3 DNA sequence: TGTGCCAGCAGCTTAGGCATGTCCTACGAGCAGTACTTC.

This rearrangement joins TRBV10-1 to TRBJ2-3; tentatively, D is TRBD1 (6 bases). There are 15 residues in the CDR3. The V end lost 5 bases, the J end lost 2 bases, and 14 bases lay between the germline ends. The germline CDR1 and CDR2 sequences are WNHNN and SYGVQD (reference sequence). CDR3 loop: CASSPQGYDTDTQYF. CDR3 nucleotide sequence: TGCGCCAGCAGTCCACAGGGATATGACACAGATACGCAGTATTTT.

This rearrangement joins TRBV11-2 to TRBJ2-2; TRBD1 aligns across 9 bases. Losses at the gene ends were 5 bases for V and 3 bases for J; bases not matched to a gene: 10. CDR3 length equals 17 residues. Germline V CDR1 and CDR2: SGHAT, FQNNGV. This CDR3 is CASSLGFRDRDTGELFF. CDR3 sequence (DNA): TGTGCCAGCAGCCTTGGGTTCCGGGACAGGGACACCGGGGAGCTGTTTTTT. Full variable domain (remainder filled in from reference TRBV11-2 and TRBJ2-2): EAGVAQSPRYKIIEKRQSVAFWCNPISGHATLYWYQQILGQGPKLLIQFQNNGVVDDSQLPKDRFSAERLKGVDSTLKIQPAKLEDSAVYLCASSLGFRDRDTGELFFGEGSRLTVL.

The CDR3 loop reads CASSSGLAGERNEQFF. In DNA form, the CDR3 reads TGTGCCAGCAGTTCGGGACTAGCGGGAGAGAGGAATGAGCAGTTCTTC. V usage is TRBV28 and J usage is TRBJ2-1; 14 bases are a match to TRBD2. The CDR3 has 16 amino acids. After removal of 4 bases from V and 7 bases from J, the junction contained 6 bases not matched to a gene. Germline V lookup: CDR1 MDHEN, CDR2 SYDVKM.

The CDR3 protein is CASSLTSRNIQYF. DNA for the CDR3: TGCGCCAGCAGCCTGACTTCACGGAACATTCAGTACTTC. This rearrangement joins TRBV4-1 to TRBJ2-4; unclear D gene. This CDR3 spans 13 amino acids. Germline assignment: CDR1 MGHRA and CDR2 YSYEKL. V was pared by 4 bases and J by 7 bases, with 11 bases between.

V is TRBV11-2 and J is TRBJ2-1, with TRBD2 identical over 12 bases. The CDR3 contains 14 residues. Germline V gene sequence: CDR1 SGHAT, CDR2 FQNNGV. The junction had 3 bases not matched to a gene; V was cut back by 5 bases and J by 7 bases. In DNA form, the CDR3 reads TGTGCCAGCAGCCCGACTAGCGGGAGTAATGAGCAGTTCTTC. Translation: CASSPTSGSNEQFF.

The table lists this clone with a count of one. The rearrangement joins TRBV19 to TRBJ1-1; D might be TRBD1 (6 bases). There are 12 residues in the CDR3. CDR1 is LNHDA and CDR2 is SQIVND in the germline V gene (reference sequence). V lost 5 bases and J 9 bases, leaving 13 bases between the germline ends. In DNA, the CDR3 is TGTGCCAGTAGTCCCCGGGGGGGGCAAGCTTTCTTT. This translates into CASSPRGGQAFF. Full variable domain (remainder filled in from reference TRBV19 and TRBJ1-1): DGGITQSPKYLFRKEGQNVTLSCEQNLNHDAMYWYRQDPGQGLRLIYYSQIVNDFQKGDIAEGYSVSREKKESFPLTVTSAQKNPTAFYLCASSPRGGQAFFGQGTRLTVV.